The 26 T cell receptor beta chains in this list originate from one sample, sequenced in a study of blood T cell repertoires in COVID-19. Clones were sequenced by immunoSEQ multiplex PCR, and TCRdb holds only the in-frame ones, with some missing. The sample contains 270,000 or so clones, less than 90% of which appear only once. Material: peripheral blood. Every receptor here comes from a human donor in a cohort sampled during active COVID-19.

This clone showed up many times. The chain links TRBV7-8 to TRBJ2-1; 10 bases fit TRBD2. V was clipped by 5 bases and J by 4 bases; unmatched bases: 5. This CDR3 spans 15 amino acids. The germline V gene has CDR1 SGHVS and CDR2 FQNEAQ. The CDR3 DNA follows: TGTGCCAGCAGCCCCGGACTAGCGGAGTACAATGAGCAGTTCTTC. Amino acid sequence: CASSPGLAEYNEQFF.

The V call is TRBV7-9, the J call TRBJ2-7; TRBD2 aligns across 7 bases. V was clipped by 1 base and J by 2 bases; unmatched bases: 8. Germline V lookup: CDR1 SEHNR, CDR2 FQNEAQ (reference sequence). The CDR3 totals 16 residues. As DNA, the CDR3 is TGTGCCAGCAGCTTAGTCCCGGGAGGCTTCACCTACGAGCAGTACTTC. This gives the protein CASSLVPGGFTYEQYF.

The chain couples TRBV9 to TRBJ1-2; the D gene is possibly TRBD1 (6 bases). CDR1 is SGDLS and CDR2 is YYNGEE in the germline V gene. The CDR3 runs 16 residues. The V and J ends lost 3 bases and 0 bases respectively, with 15 bases between them. As DNA, the CDR3 is TGTGCCAGCAGCGCTATGGGGGCGGGAGCTAACTATGGCTACACCTTC. It specifies CASSAMGAGANYGYTF.

This clone was seen only once. The gene calls are TRBV4-1 and TRBJ2-7; 8 bases line up with TRBD1. The V gene's germline CDR1 is MGHRA and CDR2 YSYEKL. The CDR3 totals 15 residues. Germline trimming cut 1 base from V and 5 bases from J; bases unmatched to any gene: 7. The CDR3 loop is CASSQAGQGWHEQYF. CDR3 in DNA: TGCGCCAGCAGCCAAGCTGGACAGGGTTGGCACGAGCAGTACTTC.

The chain recombines TRBV5-5 with TRBJ1-1; D perhaps matches TRBD1 (5 bases). Trimming removed 2 bases from V and 0 bases from J, with 8 bases in between. Germline V gene data show CDR1 as SGHKS and CDR2 as YYEKEE (reference sequence). CDR3 size: 14 residues. CDR3 protein: CASSFDRLNTEAFF. In DNA, the CDR3 is TGTGCCAGCAGCTTTGACAGATTGAACACTGAAGCTTTCTTT.

This sequence joins TRBV27 and TRBJ2-7, with 9 bases identical to TRBD1. J gave up 7 bases and V 6 bases, and 10 bases lay outside the gene matches. Germline loops: CDR1 MNHEY, CDR2 SMNVEV (reference sequence). The CDR3 totals 14 residues. The DNA of the CDR3 is TGTGCCAGCAGCTCAAAACAGGGGGCGCGGGAGCAGTACTTC. This translates into CASSSKQGAREQYF.

The rearrangement links TRBV19 to TRBJ2-3, with TRBD2 as a possible D gene (5 bases). The CDR3 has 15 residues. V was trimmed by 3 bases and J by 1 base, leaving 11 bases between them. From germline, CDR1 is LNHDA and CDR2 SQIVND (reference sequence). The CDR3 DNA sequence: TGTGCCAGTAGTATGGGTCGAGCGGGCACAGATACGCAGTATTTT. Translating it yields CASSMGRAGTDTQYF.

This clone came up once. This chain links TRBV27 with TRBJ2-1; D possibly corresponds to TRBD1 (6 bases). CDR3 length: 16 amino acids. The germline CDR1 and CDR2 sequences are MNHEY and SMNVEV (reference sequence). The V and J ends lost 4 bases and 0 bases respectively, with 13 bases between them. The CDR3 reads CASSSATGSSYNEQFF. DNA for the CDR3: TGTGCCAGCAGTTCGGCTACAGGGAGCTCCTACAATGAGCAGTTCTTC.

The chain is built from TRBV14 and TRBJ1-2; 7 bases map to TRBD1. CDR3 length: 15 residues. Per the germline V gene, CDR1 is SGHDN and CDR2 is FVKESK. Germline trimming cut 1 base from V and 4 bases from J; bases unmatched to any gene: 6. DNA of the CDR3: TGTGCCAGCAGCCAAGGAACCAGGGGGTTCTATGGCTACACCTTC. Translation gives CASSQGTRGFYGYTF. The whole variable domain, filled in from reference TRBV14 and TRBJ1-2, reads EAGVTQFPSHSVIEKGQTVTLRCDPISGHDNLYWYRRVMGKEIKFLLHFVKESKQDESGMPNNRFLAERTGGTYSTLKVQPAELEDSGVYFCASSQGTRGFYGYTFGSGTRLTVV.

This clone was recorded only once. The chain recombines TRBV10-3 with TRBJ2-5; D is uncertain. This CDR3 contains 13 residues. The germline CDR1 and CDR2 sequences are ENHRY and SYGVKD. The V end was cut by 4 bases, the J end by 1 base, with 7 bases between. The CDR3 DNA follows: TGTGCCATCAGTGGAATAGTCCAAGAGACCCAGTACTTC. The encoded protein is CAISGIVQETQYF.

The gene calls are TRBV2 and TRBJ2-5; 8 nucleotides align to TRBD1. The V gene end was trimmed by 8 bases and the J gene end by 5 bases; junction bases not matched to a gene: 13. CDR1 SNHLY and CDR2 FYNNEI come from the germline V gene. CDR3 length equals 15 residues. The CDR3 sequence is CASLRQGAVGETQYF. DNA for the CDR3: TGTGCCAGCCTTCGCCAGGGGGCGGTAGGGGAGACCCAGTACTTC.

The chain combines TRBV18 with TRBJ2-7; 9 positions agree with TRBD2. Looked up from germline, CDR1 is KGHSH and CDR2 is LQKENI. J was trimmed by 2 bases and V by 3 bases; bases with no gene match: 8. This CDR3 region has 16 residues. CDR3 sequence: CASSPRLAAATYEQYF. The CDR3 bases are TGTGCCAGCTCACCCCGACTAGCGGCGGCCACCTACGAGCAGTACTTC.

This rearrangement joins TRBV19 to TRBJ1-3, with 7 bases fitting TRBD1. The J segment lost 7 bases and the V segment lost 1 base, leaving 10 bases of the junction unmatched. Germline loops: CDR1 LNHDA, CDR2 SQIVND (reference sequence). The CDR3 totals 16 residues. CDR3 coding DNA: TGTGCCAGTAGTATAGCCCACAGGGGAGTGAGGAACACCATATATTTT. Its protein product is CASSIAHRGVRNTIYF.

As to this clone: Other DNA sequences in the same sample also yield this CDR3. The rearrangement uses TRBV13 and TRBJ1-1, with 7 bases fitting TRBD1. The V gene's germline CDR1 is PRHDT and CDR2 FYEKMQ (reference sequence). V lost 0 bases to trimming and J lost 1 base; unmatched junction nucleotides: 5. CDR3 length: 16 residues. The CDR3 coding sequence is TGTGCCAGCAGCTTAGGACAGGGGCGGAGGAACACTGAAGCTTTCTTT. Encoded protein: CASSLGQGRRNTEAFF.

The J gene is TRBJ2-7, the V gene TRBV19; D not resolved. The V and J ends lost 10 bases and 2 bases respectively, with 12 bases between them. There are 12 residues in the CDR3. Germline values: CDR1 LNHDA, CDR2 SQIVND (reference sequence). The CDR3 region has the DNA TGTGCCACCTCCGACACCGCCTACGAGCAGTACTTC. Encoded protein: CATSDTAYEQYF. Full variable domain (missing parts from reference TRBV19 and TRBJ2-7): DGGITQSPKYLFRKEGQNVTLSCEQNLNHDAMYWYRQDPGQGLRLIYYSQIVNDFQKGDIAEGYSVSREKKESFPLTVTSAQKNPTAFYLCATSDTAYEQYFGPGTRLTVT.

The chain carries TRBV2 and TRBJ1-4; a possible D gene is TRBD1 (6 bases). The CDR3 runs to 13 residues. From germline, CDR1 is SNHLY and CDR2 FYNNEI. V was shortened by 7 bases and J by 7 bases, with 13 bases between the two germline ends. The chain's CDR3 is CASNLGGAEKLFF. In nucleotides, the CDR3 is TGTGCCAGCAACTTGGGGGGGGCTGAAAAACTGTTTTTT.

V usage is TRBV7-2 and J usage is TRBJ2-7, with 8 nucleotides matching TRBD2. The V segment lost 5 bases and the J segment 3 bases; nucleotides outside the gene matches: 9. CDR1 and CDR2 (germline): SGHTA, FQGNSA. The CDR3 has 15 amino acids. The CDR3 DNA is TGTGCCAGCAGCAGAGGGACTAGAGCCCTCTACGAGCAGTACTTC. Translation: CASSRGTRALYEQYF.

The chain carries TRBV4-2 and TRBJ2-2; the D gene is possibly TRBD2 (5 bases). The CDR3 covers 15 residues. The V end lost 4 bases, the J end lost 3 bases, and 12 bases lay between the germline ends. CDR1 is LGHNA and CDR2 is YNFKEQ in the germline V gene. In DNA, the CDR3 is TGTGCCAGCAGCCCTCCGGGAAGGGACACCGGGGAGCTGTTTTTT. It codes for CASSPPGRDTGELFF.

The chain employs TRBV2 and TRBJ1-5, with 7 bases identical to TRBD1. CDR3 length: 15 residues. The V gene end was trimmed by 8 bases and the J gene end by 3 bases; junction bases not matched to a gene: 10. Germline CDR1 and CDR2: SNHLY and FYNNEI. The CDR3 DNA follows: TGTGCCAGCGGGCCAGGACAGGTTGCCAATCAGCCCCAGCATTTT. Translated: CASGPGQVANQPQHF.

The rearrangement links TRBV5-4 to TRBJ2-7, with TRBD2 as a possible D gene (5 bases). The CDR3 sequence is 12 residues long. Germline V lookup: CDR1 SGHNT, CDR2 YYREEE (reference sequence). Trimming stripped 4 bases from V and 6 bases from J, with 11 bases between. CDR3 in DNA: TGTGCCAGCAGCAGATCTAGCAGCGAGCAGTACTTC. Protein: CASSRSSSEQYF. Supplemented by reference TRBV5-4 and TRBJ2-7, the full variable domain reads ETGVTQSPTHLIKTRGQQVTLRCSSQSGHNTVSWYQQALGQGPQFIFQYYREEENGRGNFPPRFSGLQFPNYSSELNVNALELDDSALYLCASSRSSSEQYFGPGTRLTVT.

This clone was observed once. The chain joins TRBV27 to TRBJ2-7; perhaps TRBD2 as D (6 bases). CDR1 and CDR2 (germline): MNHEY, SMNVEV (reference sequence). The CDR3 length is 14 residues. V lost 8 bases and J lost 4, with 18 bases in between. In DNA, the CDR3 is TGTGCCAGCTCGAGCGGATGGGGGGTATACGAGCAGTACTTC. Its translation: CASSSGWGVYEQYF.

V and J are TRBV7-2 and TRBJ2-2; TRBD2 matches 8 bases. The V gene end was trimmed by 5 bases and the J gene end by 2 bases; junction bases not matched to a gene: 7. CDR3 length equals 16 residues. Germline CDR1 reads SGHTA; CDR2 reads FQGNSA. This CDR3 reads CASSVLSGANTGELFF. For the CDR3, the DNA is TGTGCCAGCAGCGTTCTTAGCGGGGCTAACACCGGGGAGCTGTTTTTT.

The V gene is TRBV29-1, the J gene TRBJ2-7; the D gene is possibly TRBD1 (5 bases). Germline lookup yields CDR1 SQVTM and CDR2 ANQGSEA. The V and J ends lost 4 bases and 6 bases respectively, with 10 bases between them. The CDR3 extends over 11 amino acids. The CDR3 nucleotides are TGCAGCGTTGTGACAGTCGGCGAGCAGTACTTC. Translation gives CSVVTVGEQYF.

The chain uses TRBV27 and TRBJ2-2; D uncertain. Trimming removed 5 bases from V and 2 bases from J, with 12 bases in between. The CDR3 sequence is 15 residues long. Germline CDR1 and CDR2: MNHEY and SMNVEV (reference sequence). The CDR3 sequence is CASSEKTLNTGELFF. For the CDR3, the DNA is TGTGCCAGCAGTGAAAAGACACTTAACACCGGGGAGCTGTTTTTT.

CDR3 nucleotides: TGTGCCAGCAGTCAGATAGCGGGGCCGGCTCCCCGAGGCACAGATACGCAGTATTTT. Encoded protein: CASSQIAGPAPRGTDTQYF. V is TRBV28 and J is TRBJ2-3, with TRBD2 matching over 8 bases. In germline, CDR1 is MDHEN, CDR2 SYDVKM. V trimming: 5 bases; J trimming: 1 base; junction bases outside the gene matches: 17. The CDR3 contains 19 residues.

The rearrangement joins TRBV7-8 to TRBJ2-1, with a tentative D call TRBD2 (5 bases). Germline V gene lookup returns CDR1 SGHVS and CDR2 FQNEAQ. V was trimmed by 1 base and J by 7 bases, leaving 20 bases between them. CDR3 length: 17 amino acids. CDR3: CASSLGPTGWERNEQFF. The CDR3 DNA follows: TGTGCCAGCAGCTTAGGGCCAACTGGCTGGGAGCGTAATGAGCAGTTCTTC. The entire variable domain, with the rest obtained from reference TRBV7-8 and TRBJ2-1, is as follows: GAGVSQSPRYKVAKRGQDVALRCDPISGHVSLFWYQQALGQGPEFLTYFQNEAQLDKSGLPSDRFFAERPEGSVSTLKIQRTQQEDSAVYLCASSLGPTGWERNEQFFGPGTRLTVL.